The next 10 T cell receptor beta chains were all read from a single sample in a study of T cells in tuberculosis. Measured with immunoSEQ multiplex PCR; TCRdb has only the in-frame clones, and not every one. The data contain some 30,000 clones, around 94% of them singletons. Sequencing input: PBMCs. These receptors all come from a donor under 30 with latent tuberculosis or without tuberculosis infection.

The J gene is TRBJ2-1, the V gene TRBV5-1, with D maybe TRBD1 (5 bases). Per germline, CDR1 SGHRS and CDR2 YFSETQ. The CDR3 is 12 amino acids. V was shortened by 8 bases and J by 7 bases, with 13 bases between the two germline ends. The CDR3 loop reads CASSIRVNEQFF. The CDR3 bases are TGCGCCAGTAGTATCAGGGTAAATGAGCAGTTCTTC.

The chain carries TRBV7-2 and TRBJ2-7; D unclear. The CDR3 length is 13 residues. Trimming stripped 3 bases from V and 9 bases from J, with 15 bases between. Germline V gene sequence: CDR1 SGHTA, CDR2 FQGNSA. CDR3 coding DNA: TGTGCCAGCAGCTTCGACATCCCGAACTGGCAGTACTTC. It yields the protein CASSFDIPNWQYF.

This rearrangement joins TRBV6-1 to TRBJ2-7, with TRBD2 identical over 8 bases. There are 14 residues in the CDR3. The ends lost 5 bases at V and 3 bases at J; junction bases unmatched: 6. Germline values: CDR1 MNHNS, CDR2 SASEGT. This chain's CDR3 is CASSFREGIYEQYF. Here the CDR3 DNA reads TGTGCCAGCAGTTTTCGGGAGGGGATCTACGAGCAGTACTTC.

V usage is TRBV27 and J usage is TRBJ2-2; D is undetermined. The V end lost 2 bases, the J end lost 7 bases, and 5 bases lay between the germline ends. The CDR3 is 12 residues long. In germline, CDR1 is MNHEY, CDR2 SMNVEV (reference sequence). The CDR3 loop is CASSLNYGELFF. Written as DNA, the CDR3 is TGTGCCAGCAGTTTAAATTACGGGGAGCTGTTTTTT.

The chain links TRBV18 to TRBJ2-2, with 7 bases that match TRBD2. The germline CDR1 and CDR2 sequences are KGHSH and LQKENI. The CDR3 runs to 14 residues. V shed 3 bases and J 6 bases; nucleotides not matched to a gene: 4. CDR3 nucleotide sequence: TGTGCCAGCTCACCGGAAGCGGGACCCGGGGAGCTGTTTTTT. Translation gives CASSPEAGPGELFF.

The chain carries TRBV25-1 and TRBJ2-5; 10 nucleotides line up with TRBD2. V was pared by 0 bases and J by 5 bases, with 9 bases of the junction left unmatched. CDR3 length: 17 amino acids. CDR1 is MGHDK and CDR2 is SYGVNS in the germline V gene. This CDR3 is CASSEYRSGRAAETQYF. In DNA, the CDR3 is TGTGCCAGCAGTGAATATAGGAGCGGGAGGGCGGCGGAGACCCAGTACTTC.

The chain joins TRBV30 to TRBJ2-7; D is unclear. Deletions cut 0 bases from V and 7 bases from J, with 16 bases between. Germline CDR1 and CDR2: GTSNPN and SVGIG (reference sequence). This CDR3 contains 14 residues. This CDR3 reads CAWSVRPLAGEQYF. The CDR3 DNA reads TGTGCCTGGAGTGTACGCCCCTTAGCCGGTGAGCAGTACTTC.

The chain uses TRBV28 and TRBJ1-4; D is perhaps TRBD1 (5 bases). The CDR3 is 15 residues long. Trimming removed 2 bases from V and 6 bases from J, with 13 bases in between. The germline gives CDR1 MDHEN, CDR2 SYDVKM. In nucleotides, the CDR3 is TGTGCCAGCAGTTTAGGATCAGGGTTCGATGAAAAACTGTTTTTT. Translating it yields CASSLGSGFDEKLFF.

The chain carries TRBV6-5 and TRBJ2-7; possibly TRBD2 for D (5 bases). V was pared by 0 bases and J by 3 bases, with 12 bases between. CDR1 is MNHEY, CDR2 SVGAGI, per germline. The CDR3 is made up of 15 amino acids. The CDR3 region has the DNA TGTGCCAGCAGTTACTCCGCGGGCGGTAACTACGAGCAGTACTTC. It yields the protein CASSYSAGGNYEQYF.

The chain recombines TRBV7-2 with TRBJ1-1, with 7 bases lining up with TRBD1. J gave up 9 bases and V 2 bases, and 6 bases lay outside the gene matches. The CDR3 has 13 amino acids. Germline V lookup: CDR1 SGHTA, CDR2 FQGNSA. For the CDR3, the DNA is TGTGCCAGCAGCTTACGGACAGGTCGCAAAGCTTTCTTT. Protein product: CASSLRTGRKAFF.